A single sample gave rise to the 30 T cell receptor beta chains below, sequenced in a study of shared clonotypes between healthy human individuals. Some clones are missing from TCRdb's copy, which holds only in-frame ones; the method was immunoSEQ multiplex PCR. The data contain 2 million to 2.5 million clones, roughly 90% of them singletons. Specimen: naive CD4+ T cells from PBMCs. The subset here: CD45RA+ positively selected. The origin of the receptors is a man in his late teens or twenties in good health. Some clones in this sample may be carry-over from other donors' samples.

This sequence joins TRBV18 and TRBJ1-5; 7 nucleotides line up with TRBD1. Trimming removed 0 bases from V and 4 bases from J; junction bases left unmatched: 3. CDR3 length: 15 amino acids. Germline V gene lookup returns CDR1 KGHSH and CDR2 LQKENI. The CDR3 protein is CASSPPPGGNQPQHF. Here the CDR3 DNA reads TGTGCCAGCTCACCACCTCCAGGGGGTAATCAGCCCCAGCATTTT. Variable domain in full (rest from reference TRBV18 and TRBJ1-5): NAGVMQNPRHLVRRRGQEARLRCSPMKGHSHVYWYRQLPEEGLKFMVYLQKENIIDESGMPKERFSAEFPKEGPSILRIQQVVRGDSAAYFCASSPPPGGNQPQHFGDGTRLSIL.

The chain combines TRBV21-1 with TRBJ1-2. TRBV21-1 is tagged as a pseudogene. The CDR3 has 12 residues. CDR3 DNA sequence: TGTGCCAGCAAGGGGGGGGCCGGTGGCTACACCTTC. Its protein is CASKGGAGGYTF.

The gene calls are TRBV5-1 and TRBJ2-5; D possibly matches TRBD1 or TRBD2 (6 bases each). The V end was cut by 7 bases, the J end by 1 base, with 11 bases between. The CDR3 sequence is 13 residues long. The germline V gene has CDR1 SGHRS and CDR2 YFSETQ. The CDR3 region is CASAPGAQETQYF. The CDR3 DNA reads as TGCGCCAGCGCCCCGGGGGCCCAAGAGACCCAGTACTTC. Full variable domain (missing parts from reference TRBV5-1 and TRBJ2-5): KAGVTQTPRYLIKTRGQQVTLSCSPISGHRSVSWYQQTPGQGLQFLFEYFSETQRNKGNFPGRFSGRQFSNSRSEMNVSTLELGDSALYLCASAPGAQETQYFGPGTRLLVL.

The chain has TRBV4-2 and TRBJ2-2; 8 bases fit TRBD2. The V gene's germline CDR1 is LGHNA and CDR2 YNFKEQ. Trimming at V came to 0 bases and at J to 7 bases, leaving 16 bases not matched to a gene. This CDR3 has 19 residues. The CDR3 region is CASSQDRGVRSGIVGELFF. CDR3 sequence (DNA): TGTGCCAGCAGCCAAGATAGGGGGGTGCGTAGCGGGATAGTCGGGGAGCTGTTTTTT.

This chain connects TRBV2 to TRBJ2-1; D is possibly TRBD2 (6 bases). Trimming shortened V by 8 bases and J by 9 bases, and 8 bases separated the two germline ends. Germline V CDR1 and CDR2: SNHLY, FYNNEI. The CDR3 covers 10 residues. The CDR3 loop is CASGGVEQFF. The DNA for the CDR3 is TGTGCCAGCGGAGGGGTTGAGCAGTTCTTC.

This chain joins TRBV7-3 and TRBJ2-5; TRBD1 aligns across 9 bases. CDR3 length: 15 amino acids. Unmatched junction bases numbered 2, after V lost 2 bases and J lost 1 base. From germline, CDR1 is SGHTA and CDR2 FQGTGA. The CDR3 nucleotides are TGTGCCAGCAGCTTAGGGGACAGGGCCCAAGAGACCCAGTACTTC. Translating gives CASSLGDRAQETQYF.

The CDR3 bases are TGTGCCAGCAGTGACCAGAGTCCATCCGGGGAGCTGTTTTTT. Translation: CASSDQSPSGELFF. The genes are TRBV6-1 and TRBJ2-2; D gene ambiguous. This CDR3 has 14 amino acids. The V gene lost 3 bases and the J gene lost 6 bases, with 11 bases spanning the gap. Germline values: CDR1 MNHNS, CDR2 SASEGT.

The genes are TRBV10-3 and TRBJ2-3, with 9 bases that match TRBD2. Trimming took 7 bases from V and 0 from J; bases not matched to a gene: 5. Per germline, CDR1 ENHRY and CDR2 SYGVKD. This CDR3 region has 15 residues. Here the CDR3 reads CAINSGSVSTDTQYF. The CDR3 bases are TGTGCCATCAATAGCGGGAGCGTTAGCACAGATACGCAGTATTTT.

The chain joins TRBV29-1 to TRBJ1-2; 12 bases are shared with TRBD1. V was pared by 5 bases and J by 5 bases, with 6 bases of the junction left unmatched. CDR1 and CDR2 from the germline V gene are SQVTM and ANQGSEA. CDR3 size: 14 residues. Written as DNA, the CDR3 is TGCAGCGTTCAGGGGACAGGGGGCGAATATGGCTACACCTTC. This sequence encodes CSVQGTGGEYGYTF.

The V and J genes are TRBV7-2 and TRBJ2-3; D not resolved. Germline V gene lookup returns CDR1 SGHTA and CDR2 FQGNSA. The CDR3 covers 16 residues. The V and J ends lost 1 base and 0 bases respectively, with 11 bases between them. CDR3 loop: CASSLVAVGSTDTQYF. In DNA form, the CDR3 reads TGTGCCAGCAGCTTAGTGGCGGTTGGAAGCACAGATACGCAGTATTTT.

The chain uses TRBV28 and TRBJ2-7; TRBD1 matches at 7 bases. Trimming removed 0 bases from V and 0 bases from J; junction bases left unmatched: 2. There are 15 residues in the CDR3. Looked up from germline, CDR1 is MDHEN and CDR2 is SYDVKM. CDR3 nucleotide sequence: TGTGCCAGCAGTTTATGGACAGGGAGCTCCTACGAGCAGTACTTC. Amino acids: CASSLWTGSSYEQYF.

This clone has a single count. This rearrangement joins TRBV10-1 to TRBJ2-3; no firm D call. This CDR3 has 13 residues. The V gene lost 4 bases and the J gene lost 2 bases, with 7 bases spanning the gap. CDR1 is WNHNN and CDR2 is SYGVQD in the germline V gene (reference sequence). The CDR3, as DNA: TGCGCCAGCAGTGTACAGCCCACAGATACGCAGTATTTT. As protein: CASSVQPTDTQYF.

Written as DNA, the CDR3 is TGTGCCTGGAGGGGGTTGAGGGTGAACACTGAAGCTTTCTTT. Protein: CAWRGLRVNTEAFF. The V gene is TRBV30, the J gene TRBJ1-1, with unresolved D. Germline V gives CDR1 GTSNPN, CDR2 SVGIG (reference sequence). The CDR3 runs 14 residues. With 3 bases removed from V and 0 bases from J, the gap between germline ends came to 11 bases.

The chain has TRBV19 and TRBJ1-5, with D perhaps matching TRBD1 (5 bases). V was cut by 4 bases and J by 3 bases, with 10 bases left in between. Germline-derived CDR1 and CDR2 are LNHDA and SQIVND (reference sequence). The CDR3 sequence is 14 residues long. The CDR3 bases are TGTGCCAGTAGTAGTGGCAGGGACAATCAGCCCCAGCATTTT. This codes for CASSSGRDNQPQHF.

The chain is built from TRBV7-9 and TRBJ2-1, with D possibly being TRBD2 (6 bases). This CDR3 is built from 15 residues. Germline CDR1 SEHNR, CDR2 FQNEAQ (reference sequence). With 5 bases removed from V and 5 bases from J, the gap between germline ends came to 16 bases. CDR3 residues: CASSASRSGDNEQFF. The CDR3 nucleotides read TGTGCCAGCAGCGCCTCTCGTAGCGGAGACAATGAGCAGTTCTTC.

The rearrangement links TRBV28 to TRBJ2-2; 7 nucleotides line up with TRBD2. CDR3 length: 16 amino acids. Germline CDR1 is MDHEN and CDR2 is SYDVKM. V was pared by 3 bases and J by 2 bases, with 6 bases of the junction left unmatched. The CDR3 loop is CASSFFQRGNTGELFF. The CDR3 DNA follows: TGTGCCAGCAGTTTCTTCCAGCGGGGTAACACCGGGGAGCTGTTTTTT.

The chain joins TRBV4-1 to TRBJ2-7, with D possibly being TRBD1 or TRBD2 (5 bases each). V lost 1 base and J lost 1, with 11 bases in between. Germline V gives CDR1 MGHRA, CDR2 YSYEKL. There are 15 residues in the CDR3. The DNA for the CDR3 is TGCGCCAGCAGCCAAGTTGGGGGTAGGTCCTACGAGCAGTACTTC. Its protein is CASSQVGGRSYEQYF.

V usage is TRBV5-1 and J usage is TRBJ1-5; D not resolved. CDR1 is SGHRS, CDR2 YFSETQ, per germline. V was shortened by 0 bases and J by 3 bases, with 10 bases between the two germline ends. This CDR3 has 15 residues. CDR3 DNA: TGCGCCAGCAGCTTGGATGGGCAGCTCAATCAGCCCCAGCATTTT. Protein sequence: CASSLDGQLNQPQHF.

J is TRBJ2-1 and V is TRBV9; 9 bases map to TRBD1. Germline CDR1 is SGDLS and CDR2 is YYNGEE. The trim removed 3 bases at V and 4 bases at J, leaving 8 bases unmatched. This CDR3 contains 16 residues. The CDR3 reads CASSAKEDRGYNEQFF. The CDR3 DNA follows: TGTGCCAGCAGCGCTAAAGAGGACAGGGGTTACAATGAGCAGTTCTTC.

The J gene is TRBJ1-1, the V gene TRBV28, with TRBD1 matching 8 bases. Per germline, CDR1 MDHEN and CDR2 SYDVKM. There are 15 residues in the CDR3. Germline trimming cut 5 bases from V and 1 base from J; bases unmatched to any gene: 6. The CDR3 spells CASSGPGTGNTEAFF. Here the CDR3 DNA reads TGTGCCAGCAGTGGCCCGGGGACAGGGAACACTGAAGCTTTCTTT.

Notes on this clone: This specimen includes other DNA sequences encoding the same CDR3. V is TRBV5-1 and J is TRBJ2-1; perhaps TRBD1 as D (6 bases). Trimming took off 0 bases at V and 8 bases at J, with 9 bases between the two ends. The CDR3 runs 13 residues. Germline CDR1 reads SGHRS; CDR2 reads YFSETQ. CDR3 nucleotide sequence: TGCGCCAGCAGCTTGGTTGGGGGCGATGAGCAGTTCTTC. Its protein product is CASSLVGGDEQFF.

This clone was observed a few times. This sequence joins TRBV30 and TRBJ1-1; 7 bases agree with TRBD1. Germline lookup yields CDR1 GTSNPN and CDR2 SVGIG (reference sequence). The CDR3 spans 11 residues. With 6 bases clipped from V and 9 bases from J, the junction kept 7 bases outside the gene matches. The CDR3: CACEQGRKAFF. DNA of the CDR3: TGTGCCTGCGAACAGGGGAGGAAAGCTTTCTTT.

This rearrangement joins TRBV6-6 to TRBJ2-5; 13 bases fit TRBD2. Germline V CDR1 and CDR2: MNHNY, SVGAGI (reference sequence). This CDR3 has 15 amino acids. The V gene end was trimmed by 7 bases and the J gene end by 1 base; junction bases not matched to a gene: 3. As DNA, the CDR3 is TGTGCCAGCACACTAGCGGGAGGGATCCAAGAGACCCAGTACTTC. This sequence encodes CASTLAGGIQETQYF.

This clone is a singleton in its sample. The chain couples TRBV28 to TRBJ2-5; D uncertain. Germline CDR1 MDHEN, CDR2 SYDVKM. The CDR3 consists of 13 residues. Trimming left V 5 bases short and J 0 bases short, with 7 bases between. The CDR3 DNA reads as TGTGCCAGCAGTGGATTGTACCAAGAGACCCAGTACTTC. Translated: CASSGLYQETQYF. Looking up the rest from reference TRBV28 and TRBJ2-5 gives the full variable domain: DVKVTQSSRYLVKRTGEKVFLECVQDMDHENMFWYRQDPGLGLRLIYFSYDVKMKEKGDIPEGYSVSREKKERFSLILESASTNQTSMYLCASSGLYQETQYFGPGTRLLVL.

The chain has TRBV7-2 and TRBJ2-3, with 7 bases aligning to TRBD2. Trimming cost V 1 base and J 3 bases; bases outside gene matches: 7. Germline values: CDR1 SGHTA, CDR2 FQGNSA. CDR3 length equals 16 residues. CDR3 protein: CASSLGPSGATDTQYF. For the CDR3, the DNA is TGTGCCAGCAGCTTAGGACCTAGCGGAGCAACAGATACGCAGTATTTT. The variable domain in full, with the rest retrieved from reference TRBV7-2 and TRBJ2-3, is GAGVSQSPSNKVTEKGKDVELRCDPISGHTALYWYRQSLGQGLEFLIYFQGNSAPDKSGLPSDRFSAERTGGSVSTLTIQRTQQEDSAVYLCASSLGPSGATDTQYFGPGTRLTVL.

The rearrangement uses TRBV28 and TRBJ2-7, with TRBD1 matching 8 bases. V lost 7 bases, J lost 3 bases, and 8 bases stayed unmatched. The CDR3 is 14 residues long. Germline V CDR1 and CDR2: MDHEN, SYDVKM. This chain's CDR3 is CASTPGQAIYEQYF. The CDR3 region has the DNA TGTGCCAGCACGCCGGGACAGGCCATCTACGAGCAGTACTTC. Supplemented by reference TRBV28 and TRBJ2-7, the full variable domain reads DVKVTQSSRYLVKRTGEKVFLECVQDMDHENMFWYRQDPGLGLRLIYFSYDVKMKEKGDIPEGYSVSREKKERFSLILESASTNQTSMYLCASTPGQAIYEQYFGPGTRLTVT.

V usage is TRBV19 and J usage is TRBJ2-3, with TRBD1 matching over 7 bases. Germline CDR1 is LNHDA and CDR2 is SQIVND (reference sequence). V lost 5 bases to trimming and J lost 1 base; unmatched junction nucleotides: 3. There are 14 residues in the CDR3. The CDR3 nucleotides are TGTGCCAGTAGTCCGGGACAGCGCACAGATACGCAGTATTTT. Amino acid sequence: CASSPGQRTDTQYF.

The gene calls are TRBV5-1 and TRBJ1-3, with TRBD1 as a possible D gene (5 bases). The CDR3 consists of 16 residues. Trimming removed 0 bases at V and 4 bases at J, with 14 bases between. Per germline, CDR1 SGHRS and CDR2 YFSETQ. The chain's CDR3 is CASSLEQGASGNTIYF. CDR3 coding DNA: TGCGCCAGCAGCTTGGAGCAGGGAGCTTCCGGAAACACCATATATTTT. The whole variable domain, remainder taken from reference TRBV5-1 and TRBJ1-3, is KAGVTQTPRYLIKTRGQQVTLSCSPISGHRSVSWYQQTPGQGLQFLFEYFSETQRNKGNFPGRFSGRQFSNSRSEMNVSTLELGDSALYLCASSLEQGASGNTIYFGEGSWLTVV.

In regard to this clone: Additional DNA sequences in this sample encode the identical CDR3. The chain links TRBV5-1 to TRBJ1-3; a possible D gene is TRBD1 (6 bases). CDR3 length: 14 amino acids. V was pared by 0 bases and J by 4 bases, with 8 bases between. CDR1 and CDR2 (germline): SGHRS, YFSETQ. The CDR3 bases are TGCGCCAGCAGCTTGGACGGGACAGGAAACACCATATATTTT. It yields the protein CASSLDGTGNTIYF.

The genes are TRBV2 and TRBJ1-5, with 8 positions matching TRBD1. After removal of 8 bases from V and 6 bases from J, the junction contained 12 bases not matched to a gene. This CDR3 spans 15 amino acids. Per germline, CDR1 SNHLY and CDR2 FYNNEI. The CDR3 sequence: CASSLDRGPLQPQHF. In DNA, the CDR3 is TGTGCCAGCTCGCTTGACAGGGGACCTCTTCAGCCCCAGCATTTT.